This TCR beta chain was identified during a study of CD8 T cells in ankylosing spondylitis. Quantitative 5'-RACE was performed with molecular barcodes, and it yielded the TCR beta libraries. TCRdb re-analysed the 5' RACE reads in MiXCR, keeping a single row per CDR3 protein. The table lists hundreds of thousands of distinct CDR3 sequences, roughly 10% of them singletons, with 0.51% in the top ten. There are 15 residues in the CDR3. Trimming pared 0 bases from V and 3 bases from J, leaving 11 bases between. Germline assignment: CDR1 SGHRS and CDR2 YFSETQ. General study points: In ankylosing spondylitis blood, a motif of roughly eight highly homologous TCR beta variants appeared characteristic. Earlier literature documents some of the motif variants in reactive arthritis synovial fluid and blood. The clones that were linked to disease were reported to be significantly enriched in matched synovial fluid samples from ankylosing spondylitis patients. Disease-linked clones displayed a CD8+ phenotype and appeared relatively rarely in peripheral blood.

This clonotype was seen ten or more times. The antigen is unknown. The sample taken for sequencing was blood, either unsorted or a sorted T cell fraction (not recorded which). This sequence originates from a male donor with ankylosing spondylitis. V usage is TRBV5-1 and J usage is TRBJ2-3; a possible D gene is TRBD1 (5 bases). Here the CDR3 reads CASSLAQGRTDTQYF. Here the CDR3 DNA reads TGCGCCAGCAGCTTGGCGCAGGGTAGGACAGATACGCAGTATTTT.